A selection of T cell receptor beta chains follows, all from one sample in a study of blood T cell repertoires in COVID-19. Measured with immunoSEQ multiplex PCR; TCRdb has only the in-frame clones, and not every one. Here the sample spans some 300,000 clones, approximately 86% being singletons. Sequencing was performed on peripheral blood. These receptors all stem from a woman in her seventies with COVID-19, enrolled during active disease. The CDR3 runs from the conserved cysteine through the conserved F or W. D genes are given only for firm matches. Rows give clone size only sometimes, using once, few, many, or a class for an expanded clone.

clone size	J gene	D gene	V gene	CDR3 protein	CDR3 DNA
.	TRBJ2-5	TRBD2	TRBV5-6	CASSRSAGEETQYF	TGTGCCAGCAGCCGTTCTGCGGGGGAAGAGACCCAGTACTTC
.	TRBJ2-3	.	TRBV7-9	CAEVVDTDTQYF	TGTGCCGAGGTGGTCGACACAGATACGCAGTATTTT
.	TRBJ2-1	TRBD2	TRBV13	CASSPGLAGADEQFF	TGTGCCAGCAGCCCGGGACTAGCGGGGGCGGATGAGCAGTTCTTC
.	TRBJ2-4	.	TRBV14	CASSHGGLAKNIQYF	TGTGCCAGCAGCCATGGAGGATTAGCCAAAAACATTCAGTACTTC
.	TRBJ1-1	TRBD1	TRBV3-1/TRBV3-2	CASSLTGGGYTEAFF	TGTGCCAGCAGCCTCACAGGGGGGGGATACACTGAAGCTTTCTTT
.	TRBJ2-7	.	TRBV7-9	CASSLGPVKEQYF	TGTGCCAGCAGCTTAGGCCCGGTGAAGGAGCAGTACTTC
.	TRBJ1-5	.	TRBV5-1	CASSLIPGQPQHF	TGCGCCAGCAGCTTGATTCCCGGTCAGCCCCAGCATTTT
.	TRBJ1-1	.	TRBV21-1	CASSGREGDTEAFF	TGTGCCAGCAGTGGCCGGGAGGGGGACACTGAAGCTTTCTTT
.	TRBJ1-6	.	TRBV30	CAWSTRDLARYIHSPLHF	TGTGCCTGGAGTACACGGGACTTAGCCCGCTATATTCATTCACCCCTCCACTTT
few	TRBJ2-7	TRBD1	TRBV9	CASSPGGSSYEQYF	TGTGCCAGCAGTCCAGGGGGTTCCTCCTACGAGCAGTACTTC
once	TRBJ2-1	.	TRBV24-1	CATGSGSNEQFF	TGTGCCACCGGGAGCGGGTCCAATGAGCAGTTCTTC
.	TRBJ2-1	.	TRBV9	CASSVVVAREQFF	TGTGCCAGCAGCGTAGTGGTAGCACGAGAGCAGTTCTTC
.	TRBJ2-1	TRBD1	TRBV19	CASSDRDRSYNEQFF	TGTGCCAGTAGTGACCGGGACAGGTCCTACAATGAGCAGTTCTTC
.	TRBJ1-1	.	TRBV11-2	CASSLNMPDTEAFF	TGTGCCAGCAGCTTAAATATGCCGGACACTGAAGCTTTCTTT
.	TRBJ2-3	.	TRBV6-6	CASRDSTDTQYF	TGTGCCAGCAGGGACAGTACAGATACGCAGTATTTT
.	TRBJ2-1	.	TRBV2	CANRRGPSYNEQFF	TGTGCCAATCGACGGGGTCCGTCCTACAATGAGCAGTTCTTC
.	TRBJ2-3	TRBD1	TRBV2	CASRATGAGTDTQYF	TGTGCCAGCAGGGCTACAGGGGCGGGCACAGATACGCAGTATTTT
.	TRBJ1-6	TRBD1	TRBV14	CASSQTGYNSPLHF	TGTGCCAGCAGCCAGACAGGGTATAATTCACCCCTCCACTTT
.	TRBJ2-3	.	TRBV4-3	CASSPSLGWGESTDTQYF	TGCGCCAGCAGCCCGTCCCTAGGGTGGGGGGAGAGCACAGATACGCAGTATTTT
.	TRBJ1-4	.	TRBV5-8	CASSSFTSINEKLFF	TGTGCCAGCAGCTCCTTTACGAGCATAAATGAAAAACTGTTTTTT
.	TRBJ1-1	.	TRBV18	CASSPRPGNTEAFF	TGTGCCAGCTCACCGAGACCGGGGAACACTGAAGCTTTCTTT
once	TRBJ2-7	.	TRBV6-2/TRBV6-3	CASSTAGGSYEQYF	TGTGCCAGCAGTACCGCAGGAGGGTCCTACGAGCAGTACTTC
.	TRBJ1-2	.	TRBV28	CATLRTAATNYGYTF	TGTGCCACCCTCAGGACAGCTGCTACTAACTATGGCTACACCTTC
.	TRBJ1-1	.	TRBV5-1	CASSYQNTEAFF	TGCGCCAGCAGCTATCAGAACACTGAAGCTTTCTTT
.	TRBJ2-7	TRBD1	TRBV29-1	CSVDAGGEQYF	TGCAGCGTTGATGCAGGGGGTGAGCAGTACTTC
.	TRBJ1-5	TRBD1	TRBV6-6	CASTITGGGNQPQHF	TGTGCCAGCACTATAACAGGGGGGGGCAATCAGCCCCAGCATTTT
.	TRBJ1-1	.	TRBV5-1	CASSPGEGGTEAFF	TGCGCCAGCAGCCCAGGGGAAGGGGGCACTGAAGCTTTCTTT
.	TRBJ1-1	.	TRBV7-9	CASSPTGGSAFF	TGTGCCAGCAGTCCCACGGGGGGATCAGCTTTCTTT
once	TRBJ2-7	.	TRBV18	CASSPSAQGGEQYF	TGTGCCAGCTCCCCCTCGGCACAGGGCGGCGAGCAGTACTTC
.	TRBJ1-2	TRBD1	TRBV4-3	CASSQEADRVDYGYTF	TGCGCCAGCAGCCAAGAGGCGGACAGGGTGGACTATGGCTACACCTTC
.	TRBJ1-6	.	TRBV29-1	CSVEWGTPFPRAYNSPLHF	TGCAGCGTTGAATGGGGGACACCTTTTCCTAGGGCCTATAATTCACCCCTCCACTTT
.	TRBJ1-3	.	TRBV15	CATSSLYSPGNTIYF	TGTGCCACCAGTTCCCTTTATTCCCCTGGAAACACCATATATTTT
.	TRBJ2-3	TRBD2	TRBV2	CASSFGTTNGAQYF	TGTGCCAGCAGTTTCGGGACTACGAACGGGGCGCAGTATTTT